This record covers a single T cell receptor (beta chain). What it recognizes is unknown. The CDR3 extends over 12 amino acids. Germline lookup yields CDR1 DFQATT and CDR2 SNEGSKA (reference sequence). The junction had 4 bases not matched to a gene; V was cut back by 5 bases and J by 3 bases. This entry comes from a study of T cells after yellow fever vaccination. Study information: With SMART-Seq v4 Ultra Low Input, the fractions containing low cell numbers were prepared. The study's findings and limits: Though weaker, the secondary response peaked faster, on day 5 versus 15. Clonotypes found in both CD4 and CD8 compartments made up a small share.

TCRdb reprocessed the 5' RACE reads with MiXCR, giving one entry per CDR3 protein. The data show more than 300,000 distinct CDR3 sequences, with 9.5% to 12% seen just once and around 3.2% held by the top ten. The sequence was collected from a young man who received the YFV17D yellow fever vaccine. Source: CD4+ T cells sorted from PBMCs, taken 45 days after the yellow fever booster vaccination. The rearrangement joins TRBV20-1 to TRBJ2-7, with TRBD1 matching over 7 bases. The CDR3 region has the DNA TGCAGTGCTGGGGGACAGAGCTACGAGCAGTACTTC. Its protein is CSAGGQSYEQYF.